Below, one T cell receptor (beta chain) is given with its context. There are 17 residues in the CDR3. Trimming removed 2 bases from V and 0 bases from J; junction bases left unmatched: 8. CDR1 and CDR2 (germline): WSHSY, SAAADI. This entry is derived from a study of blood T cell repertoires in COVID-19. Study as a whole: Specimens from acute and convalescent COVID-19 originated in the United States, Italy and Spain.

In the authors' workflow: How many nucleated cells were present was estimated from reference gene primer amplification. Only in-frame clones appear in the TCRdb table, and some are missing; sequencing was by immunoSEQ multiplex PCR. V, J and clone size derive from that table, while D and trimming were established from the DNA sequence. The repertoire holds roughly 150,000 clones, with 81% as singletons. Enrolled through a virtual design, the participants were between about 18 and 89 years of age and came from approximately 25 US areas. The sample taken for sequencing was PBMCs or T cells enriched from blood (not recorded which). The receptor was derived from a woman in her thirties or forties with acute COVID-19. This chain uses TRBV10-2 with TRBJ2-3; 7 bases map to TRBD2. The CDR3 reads CASSERASGPSTDTQYF. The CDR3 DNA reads TGCGCCAGCAGTGAGAGGGCTAGCGGACCTAGCACAGATACGCAGTATTTT.